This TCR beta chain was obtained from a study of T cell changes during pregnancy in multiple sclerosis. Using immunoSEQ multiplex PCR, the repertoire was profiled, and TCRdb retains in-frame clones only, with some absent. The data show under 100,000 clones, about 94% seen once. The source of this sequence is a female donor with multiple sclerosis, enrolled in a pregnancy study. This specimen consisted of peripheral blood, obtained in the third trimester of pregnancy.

CDR3 sequence: CASSPDRDQPQHF. CDR3 DNA sequence: TGTGCCAGCAGCCCTGACAGAGATCAGCCCCAGCATTTT. The chain has TRBV2 and TRBJ1-5; tentatively, D is TRBD1 (5 bases). The CDR3 is 13 residues long. V lost 6 bases and J 5 bases, leaving 11 bases between the germline ends. Germline CDR1 is SNHLY and CDR2 is FYNNEI. The full variable domain, with the rest looked up from reference TRBV2 and TRBJ1-5, is EPEVTQTPSHQVTQMGQEVILRCVPISNHLYFYWYRQILGQKVEFLVSFYNNEISEKSEIFDDQFSVERPDGSNFTLKIRSTKLEDSAMYFCASSPDRDQPQHFGDGTRLSIL.